This T cell receptor beta chain was recovered during a study of shared clonotypes between healthy human individuals. Assay runs were performed at deep level. Sequencing used immunoSEQ multiplex PCR; TCRdb keeps in-frame clones, though not all of them. The sample contains under 600,000 clones, roughly 79% of which appear only once. Germline V gene lookup returns CDR1 WSHSY and CDR2 SAAADI. V lost 1 base to trimming and J lost 0 bases, with 16 bases between them. The CDR3 contains 18 residues. General observations from the study: The sole specimen, blood, was sampled, and tissue repertoires likely differ. Represented diversity (both genetic and exposure-history) was limited by the small number of donors.

This clone was seen a single time. What it binds is not known. Donors were healthy HIV-negative adults without recently reported acute infections or vaccinations. The chain couples TRBV10-2 to TRBJ2-1; possibly TRBD2 for D (6 bases). The clonotype was recovered from a woman aged 40 to 50 in good health. Some clones in this sample may be carry-over from other donors' samples. Sequenced sample: PBMCs. This CDR3 is CASSELAEGPSSYNEQFF. The CDR3 DNA reads as TGCGCCAGCAGTGAGTTGGCGGAGGGCCCGAGCTCCTACAATGAGCAGTTCTTC.